The next 10 T cell receptor beta chains were all read from a single sample in a study of blood T cell repertoires in COVID-19. Here immunoSEQ multiplex PCR was the method, and the copy in TCRdb shows in-frame clones only, minus some. The repertoire holds under 350,000 clones, with 65% to 90% as singletons. The sample consisted of PBMCs or T cells enriched from blood (not recorded which). The receptor source for this set is a woman aged 35 to 49 with acute COVID-19.

V usage is TRBV19 and J usage is TRBJ1-4, with unresolved D. The CDR3 runs to 14 residues. In germline, CDR1 is LNHDA, CDR2 SQIVND (reference sequence). The V end lost 3 bases, the J end lost 1 base, and 6 bases lay between the germline ends. The DNA for the CDR3 is TGTGCCAGTAGTATTTCGTTAACTAATGAAAAACTGTTTTTT. Translation gives CASSISLTNEKLFF.

The chain is built from TRBV7-2 and TRBJ2-7, with a weak D call TRBD2 (5 bases). Trimming took off 1 base at V and 7 bases at J, with 14 bases between the two ends. Looked up from germline, CDR1 is SGHTA and CDR2 is FQGNSA. The CDR3 contains 14 residues. CDR3 sequence reads: CASSLEDYRGEQYF. The CDR3 DNA follows: TGTGCCAGCAGCTTAGAAGACTATCGAGGGGAGCAGTACTTC.

The CDR3 protein is CASSLGGTGTYEQYF. Here the CDR3 DNA reads TGTGCCAGCAGCTTAGGCGGGACAGGGACCTACGAGCAGTACTTC. The chain uses TRBV7-2 and TRBJ2-7; TRBD1 matches at 9 bases. The CDR3 spans 15 residues. The ends lost 1 base at V and 2 bases at J; junction bases unmatched: 3. Germline-derived CDR1 and CDR2 are SGHTA and FQGNSA.

This clone appeared a single time. The V gene is TRBV18, the J gene TRBJ2-2; tentatively, D is TRBD1 (6 bases). The CDR3 runs to 16 residues. V was cut by 5 bases and J by 5 bases, with 18 bases left in between. Germline V CDR1 and CDR2: KGHSH, LQKENI. The CDR3 reads CASSSGVGIVTGELFF. CDR3 DNA: TGTGCCAGCTCATCAGGGGTAGGCATCGTGACCGGGGAGCTGTTTTTT.

For the CDR3, the DNA is TGCAGCGTTGAGAACAAAGAGACCCAGTACTTC. Translating gives CSVENKETQYF. The chain carries TRBV29-1 and TRBJ2-5; no clear D gene. The CDR3 extends over 11 amino acids. Germline values: CDR1 SQVTM, CDR2 ANQGSEA. V lost 3 bases to trimming and J lost 3 bases, with 5 bases between them.

This clone is a singleton in its sample. The chain is built from TRBV28 and TRBJ1-2, with 9 bases that match TRBD1. The CDR3 covers 17 residues. J was trimmed by 4 bases and V by 2 bases; bases with no gene match: 11. Germline values: CDR1 MDHEN, CDR2 SYDVKM. The CDR3 DNA is TGTGCCAGCAGTTTAGGTCTGGGGACAGGGAGTTCCTATGGCTACACCTTC. It encodes CASSLGLGTGSSYGYTF.

The rearrangement joins TRBV27 to TRBJ2-5; D is perhaps TRBD2 (5 bases). The CDR3 runs 16 residues. Germline CDR1 and CDR2: MNHEY and SMNVEV (reference sequence). V gave up 4 bases and J gave up 5 bases, with 20 bases separating them. This chain's CDR3 is CASSSRFVRAEETQYF. The CDR3 DNA reads as TGTGCCAGCAGTTCCCGCTTCGTGAGGGCAGAGGAGACCCAGTACTTC.

The V gene is TRBV7-2, the J gene TRBJ2-2, with 7 bases fitting TRBD1. Per the germline V gene, CDR1 is SGHTA and CDR2 is FQGNSA. This CDR3 has 14 amino acids. After removal of 1 base from V and 4 bases from J, the junction contained 0 bases not matched to a gene. CDR3 DNA: TGTGCCAGCAGCTTAGGACAGGGCACCGGGGAGCTGTTTTTT. Amino acid sequence: CASSLGQGTGELFF.

The chain joins TRBV29-1 to TRBJ1-1, with D unresolved. The ends were cut back, 5 bases at V and 5 bases at J, with 15 bases in the middle. CDR1 and CDR2 from the germline V gene are SQVTM and ANQGSEA. CDR3 size: 13 residues. The CDR3 here is CSVTTGSGTEAFF. DNA of the CDR3: TGCAGCGTTACCACGGGGTCGGGAACTGAAGCTTTCTTT. Filled out from reference TRBV29-1 and TRBJ1-1, the complete variable domain reads SAVISQKPSRDICQRGTSLTIQCQVDSQVTMMFWYRQQPGQSLTLIATANQGSEATYESGFVIDKFPISRPNLTFSTLTVSNMSPEDSSIYLCSVTTGSGTEAFFGQGTRLTVV.

The chain employs TRBV5-4 and TRBJ2-1; no clear D gene. V lost 0 bases and J 4 bases, leaving 14 bases between the germline ends. In germline, CDR1 is SGHNT, CDR2 YYREEE (reference sequence). CDR3 length equals 16 residues. The CDR3 region is CASSLADSGGYNEQFF. The CDR3 coding sequence is TGTGCCAGCAGCTTGGCCGACTCGGGTGGGTACAATGAGCAGTTCTTC.